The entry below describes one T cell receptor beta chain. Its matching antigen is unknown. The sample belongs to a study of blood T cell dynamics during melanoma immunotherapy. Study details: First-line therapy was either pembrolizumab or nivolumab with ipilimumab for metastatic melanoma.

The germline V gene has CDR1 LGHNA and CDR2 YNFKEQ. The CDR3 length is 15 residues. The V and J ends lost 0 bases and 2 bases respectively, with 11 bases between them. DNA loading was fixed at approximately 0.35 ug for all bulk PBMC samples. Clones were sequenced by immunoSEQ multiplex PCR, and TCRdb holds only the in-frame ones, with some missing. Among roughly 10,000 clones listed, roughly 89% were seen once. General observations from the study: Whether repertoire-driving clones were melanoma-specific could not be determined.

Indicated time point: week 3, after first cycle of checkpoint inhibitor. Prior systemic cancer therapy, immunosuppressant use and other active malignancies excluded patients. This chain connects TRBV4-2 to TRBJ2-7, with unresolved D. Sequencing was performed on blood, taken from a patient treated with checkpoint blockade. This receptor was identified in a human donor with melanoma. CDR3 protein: CASSQDTGGPYEQYF. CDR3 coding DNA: TGTGCCAGCAGCCAAGATACGGGCGGCCCCTACGAGCAGTACTTC.